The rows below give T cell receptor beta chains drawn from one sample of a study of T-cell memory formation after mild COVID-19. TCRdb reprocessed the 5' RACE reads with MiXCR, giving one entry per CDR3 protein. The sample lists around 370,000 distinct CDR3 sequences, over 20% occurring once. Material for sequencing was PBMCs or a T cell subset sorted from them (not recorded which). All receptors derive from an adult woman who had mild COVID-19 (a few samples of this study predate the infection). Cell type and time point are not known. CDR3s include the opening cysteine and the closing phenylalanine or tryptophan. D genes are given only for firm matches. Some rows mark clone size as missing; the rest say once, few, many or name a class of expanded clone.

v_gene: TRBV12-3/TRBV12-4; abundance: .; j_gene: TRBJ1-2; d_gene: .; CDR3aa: CASSLNLGNYGYTF; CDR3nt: TGTGCCAGCAGTTTGAATTTAGGAAACTATGGCTACACCTTC
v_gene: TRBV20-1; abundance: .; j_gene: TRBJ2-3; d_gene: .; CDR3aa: CSARTGPNPQYF; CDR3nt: TGCAGTGCTAGAACGGGACCCAATCCGCAGTATTTT
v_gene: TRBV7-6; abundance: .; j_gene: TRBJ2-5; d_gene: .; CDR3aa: CASSLVQGRETQYF; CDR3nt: TGTGCCAGCAGCTTAGTGCAGGGACGGGAGACCCAGTACTTC
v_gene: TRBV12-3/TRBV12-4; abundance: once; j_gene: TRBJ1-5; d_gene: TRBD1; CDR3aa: CASSYSGGASQPQHF; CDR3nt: TGTGCCAGCAGTTATTCAGGGGGAGCCAGTCAGCCCCAGCATTTT
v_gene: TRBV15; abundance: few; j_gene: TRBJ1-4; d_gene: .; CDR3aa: CATSRDGELFF; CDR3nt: TGTGCCACCAGCAGAGATGGAGAACTGTTTTTT
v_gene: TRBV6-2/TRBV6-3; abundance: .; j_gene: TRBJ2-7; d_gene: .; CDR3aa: CASSNQQWTYEQYF; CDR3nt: TGTGCCAGCAGTAACCAACAGTGGACCTACGAGCAGTACTTC
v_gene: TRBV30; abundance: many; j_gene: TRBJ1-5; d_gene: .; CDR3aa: CAWSVQGQPQHF; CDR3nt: TGTGCCTGGAGTGTACAGGGTCAGCCCCAGCATTTT
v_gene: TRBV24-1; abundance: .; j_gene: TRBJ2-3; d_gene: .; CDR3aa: CATSDIDRSGADTQYF; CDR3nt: TGTGCCACCAGTGATATCGACAGGAGCGGAGCAGATACGCAGTATTTT
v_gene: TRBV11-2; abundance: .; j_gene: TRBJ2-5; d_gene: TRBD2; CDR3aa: CASSLGLRERKETQYF; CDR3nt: TGTGCCAGCAGCTTAGGTCTGCGGGAGAGGAAAGAGACCCAGTACTTC
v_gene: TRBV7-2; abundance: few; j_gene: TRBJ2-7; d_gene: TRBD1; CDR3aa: CASSSWDRGVYEQYF; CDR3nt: TGTGCCAGCAGCTCGTGGGACAGGGGGGTTTACGAGCAGTACTTC
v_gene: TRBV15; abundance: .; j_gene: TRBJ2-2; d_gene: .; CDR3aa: CATSRAGPFGNTGELFF; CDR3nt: TGTGCCACCAGCAGAGCGGGTCCTTTTGGAAACACCGGGGAGCTGTTTTTT
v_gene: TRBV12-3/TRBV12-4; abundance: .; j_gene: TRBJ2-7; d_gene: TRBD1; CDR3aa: CASSNTTGFFPSYEQYF; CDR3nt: TGTGCCAGCAGTAATACGACAGGGTTTTTTCCCTCCTACGAGCAGTACTTC
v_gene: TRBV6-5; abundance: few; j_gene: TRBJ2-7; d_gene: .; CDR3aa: CASSQDTYEQYF; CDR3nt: TGTGCCAGCAGCCAGGATACCTACGAGCAGTACTTC
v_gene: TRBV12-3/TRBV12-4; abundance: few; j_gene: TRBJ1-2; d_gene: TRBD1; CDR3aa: CASSLTQGIGYTF; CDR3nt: TGTGCCAGCAGTCTGACACAGGGGATAGGCTACACCTTC
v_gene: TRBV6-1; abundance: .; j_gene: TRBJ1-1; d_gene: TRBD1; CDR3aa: CASRIRDRAVRTEAFF; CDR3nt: TGTGCCAGCAGGATCCGGGACAGGGCGGTTCGGACTGAAGCTTTCTTT
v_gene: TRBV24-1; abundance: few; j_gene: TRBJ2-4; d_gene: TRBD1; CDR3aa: CATAGGASDIQYF; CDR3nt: TGTGCCACAGCAGGGGGCGCTTCGGACATTCAGTACTTC
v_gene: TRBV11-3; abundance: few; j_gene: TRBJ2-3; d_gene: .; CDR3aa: CASSLGVREDTQYF; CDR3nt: TGTGCCAGCAGCTTAGGGGTCAGGGAGGATACGCAGTATTTT